These 30 T cell receptor beta chains were all obtained from the same sample, sequenced in a study of cytomegalovirus exposure and HLA in healthy donors. This table comes from immunoSEQ multiplex PCR, and its TCRdb copy is limited to in-frame clones, with some not included. The data contain 150,000 to 180,000 clones, more than 70% of them singletons. Sequencing was performed on PBMCs. The receptors originated from a human donor in good health.

This chain uses TRBV5-4 with TRBJ2-7; 8 nucleotides align to TRBD1. CDR3 length: 16 residues. Trimming at V came to 0 bases and at J to 2 bases, leaving 7 bases not matched to a gene. Germline V gives CDR1 SGHNT, CDR2 YYREEE (reference sequence). The chain's CDR3 is CASSLGSATGAYEQYF. The CDR3 DNA reads as TGTGCCAGCAGCTTGGGTTCCGCGACAGGGGCCTACGAGCAGTACTTC.

The chain couples TRBV9 to TRBJ2-7; 15 nucleotides line up with TRBD2. CDR3 size: 19 residues. V shed 3 bases and J 5 bases; nucleotides not matched to a gene: 15. CDR1 is SGDLS, CDR2 YYNGEE, per germline. The CDR3, as DNA: TGTGCCAGCAGCGAAACCTCTGGTACGGGACTAGCGGGAGGACACGAGCAGTACTTC. Amino acids: CASSETSGTGLAGGHEQYF.

This clone was seen just once. The rearrangement links TRBV18 to TRBJ2-5, with D perhaps TRBD1 (6 bases). The CDR3 runs to 16 residues. CDR1 is KGHSH and CDR2 is LQKENI in the germline V gene. V lost 6 bases and J 0 bases, leaving 17 bases between the germline ends. DNA of the CDR3: TGTGCCAGCTCGCAGAGGGGGTCGTGGGACCAAGAGACCCAGTACTTC. Translated, it gives CASSQRGSWDQETQYF.

The rearrangement uses TRBV7-9 and TRBJ1-3; 7 bases are shared with TRBD1. This CDR3 is 15 amino acids long. The germline CDR1 and CDR2 sequences are SEHNR and FQNEAQ (reference sequence). V trimming: 5 bases; J trimming: 0 bases; junction bases outside the gene matches: 4. For the CDR3, the DNA is TGTGCCAGCAGCCTCTGGACAGGCTCTGGAAACACCATATATTTT. This gives the protein CASSLWTGSGNTIYF.

The chain has TRBV30 and TRBJ2-3; TRBD1 aligns across 10 bases. CDR1 is GTSNPN, CDR2 SVGIG, per germline (reference sequence). V shed 2 bases and J 0 bases; nucleotides not matched to a gene: 2. The CDR3 runs to 15 residues. CDR3 sequence (DNA): TGTGCCTGGAGTCCGGGACAGGGGAGCACAGATACGCAGTATTTT. Its protein is CAWSPGQGSTDTQYF.

The V call is TRBV5-1, the J call TRBJ1-4; D is unclear. The germline V gene encodes CDR1 SGHRS and CDR2 YFSETQ. This CDR3 is 15 amino acids long. V was shortened by 0 bases and J by 8 bases, with 14 bases between the two germline ends. CDR3 DNA: TGCGCCAGCAGCTTGGGGATAAAAGGAGGAGAAAAACTGTTTTTT. Translated, it gives CASSLGIKGGEKLFF.

The CDR3 DNA reads TGTGCCAGCAGCCAAGCGACAGGGAAGATTTTGTACACTGAAGCTTTCTTT. It is translated as CASSQATGKILYTEAFF. The genes are TRBV4-2 and TRBJ1-1, with 7 positions matching TRBD1. This CDR3 spans 17 amino acids. V was pared by 1 base and J by 3 bases, with 11 bases of the junction left unmatched. The germline V gene encodes CDR1 LGHNA and CDR2 YNFKEQ.

This clone appeared a few times. The genes are TRBV28 and TRBJ2-2; TRBD1 matches at 7 bases. The germline CDR1 and CDR2 sequences are MDHEN and SYDVKM. This CDR3 is built from 14 residues. V trimming: 4 bases; J trimming: 5 bases; junction bases outside the gene matches: 4. CDR3 amino acids: CASSWGTDTGELFF. For the CDR3, the DNA is TGTGCCAGCAGTTGGGGGACAGATACCGGGGAGCTGTTTTTT.

In nucleotides, the CDR3 is TGCGCCAGCAGTCGGTACTCGGGCGGTTGGGGGAGGGCCGGTTCCGGGGAGCTGTTTTTT. Translation: CASSRYSGGWGRAGSGELFF. The chain employs TRBV23-1 and TRBJ2-2; 7 nucleotides line up with TRBD2. TRBV23-1 is marked as an open reading frame, function uncertain. V lost 4 bases to trimming and J lost 6 bases; unmatched junction nucleotides: 23. The CDR3 has 20 amino acids.

In this sample, this clone turned up once. This chain links TRBV2 with TRBJ1-2; 7 nucleotides agree with TRBD1. The CDR3 is 14 amino acids. The germline V gene has CDR1 SNHLY and CDR2 FYNNEI. V lost 3 bases to trimming and J lost 3 bases; unmatched junction nucleotides: 4. The DNA of the CDR3 is TGTGCCAGCAGTGAGACAGGGTTTGACTATGGCTACACCTTC. Residues: CASSETGFDYGYTF.

V is TRBV2 and J is TRBJ1-1; a possible D gene is TRBD1 (5 bases). CDR1 is SNHLY, CDR2 FYNNEI, per germline. There are 12 residues in the CDR3. Deletions cut 7 bases from V and 4 bases from J, with 10 bases between. The CDR3 sequence: CASNGGGTEAFF. CDR3 nucleotide sequence: TGTGCCAGCAACGGGGGAGGCACTGAAGCTTTCTTT. The full variable domain, with the rest looked up from reference TRBV2 and TRBJ1-1, is EPEVTQTPSHQVTQMGQEVILRCVPISNHLYFYWYRQILGQKVEFLVSFYNNEISEKSEIFDDQFSVERPDGSNFTLKIRSTKLEDSAMYFCASNGGGTEAFFGQGTRLTVV.

J is TRBJ2-3 and V is TRBV6-8, with D maybe TRBD2 (6 bases). CDR1 MNHGY and CDR2 SAAAGT come from the germline V gene. The CDR3 runs to 18 residues. The V and J ends lost 0 bases and 0 bases respectively, with 16 bases between them. The CDR3 coding sequence is TGTGCCAGCAGTTACTCTGGGACTGGCTTGTCTAGCACAGATACGCAGTATTTT. As protein: CASSYSGTGLSSTDTQYF.

V is TRBV19 and J is TRBJ2-1; TRBD2 might be the D (5 bases). CDR3 length: 14 amino acids. Germline-derived CDR1 and CDR2 are LNHDA and SQIVND (reference sequence). V was shortened by 5 bases and J by 8 bases, with 16 bases between the two germline ends. The CDR3 is CASSFGFGGDEQFF. As DNA, the CDR3 is TGTGCCAGTAGTTTCGGGTTCGGAGGCGATGAGCAGTTCTTC.

J is TRBJ2-7 and V is TRBV4-3; possibly TRBD2 for D (5 bases). V was cut by 0 bases and J by 2 bases, with 17 bases left in between. Germline assignment: CDR1 LGHNA and CDR2 YSLEER. The CDR3 spans 17 residues. CDR3 sequence (DNA): TGCGCCAGCAGCCAAGAGTGGGTCGGGATCCGAACCTACGAGCAGTACTTC. Translated, it gives CASSQEWVGIRTYEQYF.

The chain has TRBV30 and TRBJ1-1; D is unresolved. This CDR3 is built from 12 residues. Germline V gene sequence: CDR1 GTSNPN, CDR2 SVGIG (reference sequence). V lost 2 bases and J 3 bases, leaving 7 bases between the germline ends. CDR3 sequence (DNA): TGTGCCTGGAGTAAAGGAGACACTGAAGCTTTCTTT. Its protein product is CAWSKGDTEAFF.

The J gene is TRBJ1-5, the V gene TRBV11-2; a weak D match, TRBD1 (6 bases). V was cut by 1 base and J by 3 bases, with 13 bases left in between. The CDR3 extends over 16 amino acids. CDR1 is SGHAT and CDR2 is FQNNGV in the germline V gene. The CDR3 DNA sequence: TGTGCCAGCAGCTTAGCGGGCCCAGGGGTCAATCAGCCCCAGCATTTT. Protein sequence: CASSLAGPGVNQPQHF.

The chain carries TRBV25-1 and TRBJ1-2; unclear D gene. The V end lost 3 bases, the J end lost 3 bases, and 17 bases lay between the germline ends. The CDR3 spans 16 residues. Germline CDR1 and CDR2: MGHDK and SYGVNS. The CDR3 region is CASSEGGGLGDYGYTF. CDR3 bases: TGTGCCAGCAGTGAGGGAGGCGGCCTTGGTGACTATGGCTACACCTTC.

This clone was seen a single time. V usage is TRBV11-1 and J usage is TRBJ2-3; TRBD2 aligns across 8 bases. The trim removed 5 bases at V and 4 bases at J, leaving 11 bases unmatched. Per germline, CDR1 SGHAT and CDR2 FQDESV (reference sequence). This CDR3 contains 16 residues. This CDR3 is CASSPPGAGGSDTQYF. The CDR3 DNA sequence: TGTGCCAGCAGCCCACCCGGGGCGGGAGGCTCAGATACGCAGTATTTT.

This sequence joins TRBV28 and TRBJ2-3, with a weak D call TRBD1 (7 bases). CDR3 length: 15 residues. V gave up 6 bases and J gave up 2 bases, with 15 bases separating them. Per germline, CDR1 MDHEN and CDR2 SYDVKM. The CDR3 loop reads CASRLRGAHTDTQYF. CDR3 DNA: TGTGCCAGCAGACTCAGGGGGGCACACACAGATACGCAGTATTTT.

The chain links TRBV4-1 to TRBJ2-7; 7 bases fit TRBD2. Trimming took 3 bases from V and 6 from J; bases not matched to a gene: 11. The CDR3 totals 15 residues. Per the germline V gene, CDR1 is MGHRA and CDR2 is YSYEKL. The CDR3 region is CASSQQGGSLIEQYF. The CDR3 DNA sequence: TGCGCCAGCAGCCAGCAGGGCGGGAGTCTGATCGAGCAGTACTTC.

The chain joins TRBV11-2 to TRBJ2-2; TRBD2 aligns across 11 bases. The CDR3 consists of 15 residues. Trimming at V came to 5 bases and at J to 4 bases, leaving 3 bases not matched to a gene. Per the germline V gene, CDR1 is SGHAT and CDR2 is FQNNGV. In nucleotides, the CDR3 is TGTGCCAGCAGCCCAGGACTAGCGGGCACCGGGGAGCTGTTTTTT. Translated, it gives CASSPGLAGTGELFF.

The rearrangement joins TRBV13 to TRBJ2-1; tentatively, D is TRBD2 (7 bases). This CDR3 comprises 15 residues. V was pared by 7 bases and J by 10 bases, with 23 bases between. CDR1 and CDR2 from the germline V gene are PRHDT and FYEKMQ (reference sequence). The CDR3 here is CASTPLEGGLSEQFF. CDR3 DNA: TGTGCCAGCACCCCCTTAGAGGGGGGGCTTTCCGAGCAGTTCTTC.

The chain couples TRBV5-1 to TRBJ1-4; D possibly corresponds to TRBD1 (6 bases). Trimming took off 5 bases at V and 2 bases at J, with 13 bases between the two ends. Germline V gene sequence: CDR1 SGHRS, CDR2 YFSETQ. This CDR3 is built from 15 residues. CDR3 sequence: CASRQGSVTNEKLFF. CDR3 nucleotides: TGCGCCAGCAGGCAGGGGAGCGTGACTAATGAAAAACTGTTTTTT.

The rearrangement uses TRBV14 and TRBJ2-1; 8 bases fit TRBD1. V dropped 5 bases and J dropped 4; count of bases not matched to a gene: 4. The germline V gene encodes CDR1 SGHDN and CDR2 FVKESK. CDR3 length: 14 amino acids. Here the CDR3 reads CASSEGQVYNEQFF. Here the CDR3 DNA reads TGTGCCAGCAGCGAGGGACAGGTTTACAATGAGCAGTTCTTC. The variable domain in full, completed from reference TRBV14 and TRBJ2-1, reads EAGVTQFPSHSVIEKGQTVTLRCDPISGHDNLYWYRRVMGKEIKFLLHFVKESKQDESGMPNNRFLAERTGGTYSTLKVQPAELEDSGVYFCASSEGQVYNEQFFGPGTRLTVL.

The rearrangement uses TRBV5-1 and TRBJ2-5, with 7 nucleotides matching TRBD2. Trimming removed 2 bases from V and 5 bases from J; junction bases left unmatched: 3. The germline V gene has CDR1 SGHRS and CDR2 YFSETQ. This CDR3 is 13 amino acids long. The CDR3 is CASSFRGVETQYF. CDR3 sequence (DNA): TGCGCCAGCAGCTTCCGGGGGGTTGAGACCCAGTACTTC.

The rearrangement uses TRBV5-1 and TRBJ2-3; TRBD1 is a possible D gene (6 bases). V lost 5 bases and J lost 4, with 11 bases in between. Germline-derived CDR1 and CDR2 are SGHRS and YFSETQ. The CDR3 runs to 13 residues. CDR3 amino acids: CASRVQGPDTQYF. CDR3 sequence (DNA): TGCGCCAGCAGGGTTCAGGGGCCAGATACGCAGTATTTT.

The V gene is TRBV7-2, the J gene TRBJ1-3; possibly TRBD1 for D (6 bases). V lost 2 bases and J 1 base, leaving 12 bases between the germline ends. Germline V gene lookup returns CDR1 SGHTA and CDR2 FQGNSA. This CDR3 has 16 residues. The CDR3, as DNA: TGTGCCAGCAGCTTAAGCGGGGGGCCATCTGGAAACACCATATATTTT. Translating gives CASSLSGGPSGNTIYF.

Of note for this clone: Mismatch with germline at one junction end may stem from a read error. J is TRBJ2-4 and V is TRBV2; D perhaps matches TRBD1 (5 bases). In germline, CDR1 is SNHLY, CDR2 FYNNEI. CDR3 size: 15 residues. CDR3 residues: CASSDSYVTSQGRSF. CDR3 nucleotides: TGTGCCAGCAGTGATTCCTATGTTACGAGCCAGGGCCGTTCCTTC. Filled out from reference TRBV2 and TRBJ2-4, the complete variable domain reads EPEVTQTPSHQVTQMGQEVILRCVPISNHLYFYWYRQILGQKVEFLVSFYNNEISEKSEIFDDQFSVERPDGSNFTLKIRSTKLEDSAMYFCASSDSYVTSQGRSFGAGTRLSVL.

The CDR3 bases are TGTGCCAGCAGCTTAGCCGGGACAGATCCTCTCCCAGCTTTCTTT. Its protein product is CASSLAGTDPLPAFF. The V and J genes are TRBV7-9 and TRBJ1-1; 7 positions agree with TRBD1. This CDR3 is built from 15 residues. Germline CDR1 reads SEHNR; CDR2 reads FQNEAQ (reference sequence). V gave up 0 bases and J gave up 10 bases; unmatched junction bases: 11.

The rearrangement links TRBV7-2 to TRBJ2-1, with 10 nucleotides matching TRBD2. The CDR3 is 15 amino acids. V dropped 4 bases and J dropped 1; count of bases not matched to a gene: 1. Germline assignment: CDR1 SGHTA and CDR2 FQGNSA. CDR3 nucleotide sequence: TGTGCCAGCAGCTCGACTAGCGGGTCCTACAATGAGCAGTTCTTC. The encoded protein is CASSSTSGSYNEQFF.